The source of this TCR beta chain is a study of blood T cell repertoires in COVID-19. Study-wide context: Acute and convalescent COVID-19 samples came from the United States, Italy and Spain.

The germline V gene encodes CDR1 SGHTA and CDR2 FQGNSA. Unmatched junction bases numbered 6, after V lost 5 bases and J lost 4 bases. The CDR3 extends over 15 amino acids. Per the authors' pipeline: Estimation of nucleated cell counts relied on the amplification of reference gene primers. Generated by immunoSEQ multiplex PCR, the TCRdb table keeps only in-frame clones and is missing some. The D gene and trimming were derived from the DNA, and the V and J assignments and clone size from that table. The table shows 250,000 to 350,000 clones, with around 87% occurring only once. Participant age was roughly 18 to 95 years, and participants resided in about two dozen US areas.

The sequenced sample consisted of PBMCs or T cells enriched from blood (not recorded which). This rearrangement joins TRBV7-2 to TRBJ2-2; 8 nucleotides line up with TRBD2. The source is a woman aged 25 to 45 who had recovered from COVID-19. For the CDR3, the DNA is TGTGCCAGCAGCAATCACGGGGGGGTCACCGGGGAGCTGTTTTTT. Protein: CASSNHGGVTGELFF.